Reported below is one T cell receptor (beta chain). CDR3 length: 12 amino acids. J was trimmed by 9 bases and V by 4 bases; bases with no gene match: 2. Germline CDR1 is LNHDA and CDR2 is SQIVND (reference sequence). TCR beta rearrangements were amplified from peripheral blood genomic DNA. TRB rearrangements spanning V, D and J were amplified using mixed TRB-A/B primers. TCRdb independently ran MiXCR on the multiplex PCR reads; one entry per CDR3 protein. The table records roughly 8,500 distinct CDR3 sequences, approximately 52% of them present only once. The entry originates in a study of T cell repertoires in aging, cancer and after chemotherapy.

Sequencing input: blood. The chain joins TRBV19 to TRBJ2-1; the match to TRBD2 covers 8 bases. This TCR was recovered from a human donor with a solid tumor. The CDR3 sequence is CASSTSGFEQFF. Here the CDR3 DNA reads TGTGCCAGTAGTACTAGCGGGTTTGAGCAGTTCTTC.